This T cell receptor beta chain appears in the sequencing data of a study of liver allograft versus peripheral blood T cells. For the study at large: Intrahepatic T cell receptor repertoires from transplanted livers were compared against repertoires in recipients' peripheral blood.

TCRdb reanalysed the reads using MiXCR and keeps one entry per CDR3 protein. Of 5,700 or so distinct CDR3 sequences in the sample, over 15% are singletons; the top ten hold about 10%. By frequency in the sample, this clonotype is medium-sized. J lost 0 bases, V lost 4 bases, and 9 bases had no gene match. CDR1 and CDR2 (germline): KGHSH, LQKENI. The CDR3 is made up of 19 amino acids. This chain uses TRBV18 with TRBJ2-1; 13 bases match TRBD2. The source of this sequence is a human patient who had a liver transplant. Some T cells may be provided by the graft donor. In nucleotides, the CDR3 is TGTGCCAGCTCACGAAGAGGGACTAGCGGGGAGAGCTCCTACAATGAGCAGTTCTTC. Its protein product is CASSRRGTSGESSYNEQFF.